This T cell receptor beta chain was recorded in a study of blood T cells in healthy people across ages. General study findings and limits: Investigators viewed diversity estimates from one million T cells as underestimates, the study reported. While age rose, TCR beta diversity per million T cells dropped in a roughly linear way.

Remarks on this clonotype: Its cognate antigen is unknown.

The use of a sample-barcoded 5' primer and a J-beta primer mix characterized a second PCR of roughly 6 to 11 cycles. TCRdb independently ran MiXCR on the 5' RACE reads; one entry per CDR3 protein. The sample has some 1,000,000 distinct CDR3 sequences; approximately 25% are singletons. Trimming cost V 4 bases and J 3 bases, with 13 bases left between them. Germline V lookup: CDR1 SEHNR, CDR2 FQNEAQ (reference sequence). The CDR3 length is 14 residues. These sequences were also reported in another study, on T cells of mothers and their children. Per that paper: In cDNA synthesis, all of the extracted RNA was used at about 1.5 ug per 15 ul. In related and unrelated pairs alike, thymic selection shapes TCR recombination output, with inherited differences minor.

This chain links TRBV7-9 with TRBJ2-7; TRBD1 might be the D (6 bases). The sequence came from a girl aged 2-10 years in good health. Sequencing was carried out using blood. The CDR3, as DNA: TGTGCCAGCAGCTCAGGACAGTCTCTCTACGAGCAGTACTTC. The encoded protein is CASSSGQSLYEQYF.